The 3 T cell receptor beta chains in this list originate from one sample, sequenced in a study of PD-1 blockade in classical Hodgkin lymphoma. The sample's time point: cycle 4 day 1 (C4D1), after about 6 weeks of nivolumab. Brentuximab vedotin exposure varied among the patients, all of whom had relapsed after autologous stem cell transplantation. Repertoires were generated with immunoSEQ multiplex PCR, while TCRdb's copy carries only in-frame clones and drops some. The table records 100,000 or so clones, about nine tenths of them present only once. This specimen consisted of peripheral blood mononuclear cells (PBMCs), obtained before the fourth cycle of nivolumab. These receptors all come from a human donor with classical Hodgkin lymphoma.

The rearrangement links TRBV4-1 to TRBJ1-2; 7 positions agree with TRBD1. CDR1 is MGHRA and CDR2 is YSYEKL in the germline V gene. J was trimmed by 1 base and V by 0 bases; bases with no gene match: 8. This CDR3 has 17 residues. CDR3 sequence reads: CASSQETGDSGNYGYTF. The CDR3 DNA reads TGCGCCAGCAGCCAAGAAACCGGGGACAGTGGTAACTATGGCTACACCTTC.

The gene calls are TRBV5-4 and TRBJ2-3, with 10 nucleotides matching TRBD2. Per germline, CDR1 SGHNT and CDR2 YYREEE (reference sequence). The CDR3 spans 16 residues. The junction had 5 bases not matched to a gene; V was cut back by 4 bases and J by 0 bases. CDR3 sequence: CASSLWTSGSTDTQYF. CDR3 DNA sequence: TGTGCCAGCAGCCTGTGGACTAGCGGTAGCACAGATACGCAGTATTTT.

The rearrangement uses TRBV18 and TRBJ1-2; 9 bases are a match to TRBD1. Germline loops: CDR1 KGHSH, CDR2 LQKENI. This CDR3 has 14 residues. Unmatched junction bases numbered 1, after V lost 3 bases and J lost 2 bases. CDR3 amino acids: CASSPGTGNYGYTF. The CDR3 DNA follows: TGTGCCAGCTCACCCGGGACAGGGAACTATGGCTACACCTTC.